The TCR beta chain under discussion was sequenced for a study of beta chain features in type 1 diabetes. The wider study: Age, gender and cell yields were similar between patients and healthy donors. Broader study findings: All four CD4+ subsets from Type 1 diabetes patients carried moderately but significantly shorter TCRB CDR3s.

Sequenced material consisted of expressed TCRB transcripts (all of the isolated RNA was reverse transcribed). Sequencing used immunoSEQ multiplex PCR; TCRdb keeps in-frame clones, though not all of them. The sample gives 120,000 or so clones, approximately 15% of which show up once; roughly 2.6% is in the top ten. There are a few counts of this clone. The target antigen is unknown. A sort by CD45RO/CCR7/CD25/CD127/CD95/CD27 yielded CD4+ naive, central memory, regulatory and stem cell-like memory cells. V lost 4 bases, J lost 7 bases, and 14 bases lay in between. The CDR3 covers 14 residues. Germline V gene sequence: CDR1 LNHDA, CDR2 SQIVND (reference sequence).

This clonotype was sampled from a man in his late teens or twenties with type 1 diabetes. The specimen was central memory CD4+ T cells from blood. V and J are TRBV19 and TRBJ2-1; a weak D match, TRBD2 (6 bases). DNA for the CDR3: TGTGCCAGTAGTAGAGGGACTGAGTGGAATGAGCAGTTCTTC. This codes for CASSRGTEWNEQFF.